Shown below are 17 T cell receptor beta chains from a single sample sequenced in a study of cytomegalovirus exposure and HLA in healthy donors (dated by TCRdb to about 2017). The library relied on the immunoSEQ multiplex PCR assay. A mixture of 60 forward primers for TCR Vbeta segments and 13 reverse primers for TCR Jbeta segments was used in the multiplex PCR. The clones in this table, taken by TCRdb from immuneACCESS, are in-frame only. Not every clone is retained; where verified, under half of the shortfall comes from an unresolved V gene, and the cause of the rest is unknown. Within this sample are 150,000 or so clones, with about 79% of them counted one time only. The ten largest clones take up approximately 6% of the sample. Sequencing was performed on PBMCs. The receptors derive from a man between 40 and 49 years old in good health and CMV-seropositive.

The chain joins TRBV19 to TRBJ2-5; the D is unclear. Germline V gene data show CDR1 as LNHDA and CDR2 as SQIVND (reference sequence). The CDR3 has 12 residues. Trimming stripped 2 bases from V and 5 bases from J, with 6 bases between. CDR3: CASSIRSETQYF. The DNA for the CDR3 is TGTGCCAGTAGTATACGGAGCGAGACCCAGTACTTC.

CDR3 coding DNA: TGTGCCAGCAGCCCCCGGACTAGCGGAGCCTACGAGCAGTACTTC. It is translated as CASSPRTSGAYEQYF. This sequence joins TRBV13 and TRBJ2-7, with TRBD2 matching over 10 bases. CDR1 PRHDT and CDR2 FYEKMQ come from the germline V gene (reference sequence). The length of the CDR3 is 15 residues. The junction had 6 bases not matched to a gene; V was cut back by 5 bases and J by 2 bases.

The sample holds a few counts of this clone. Germline is not matched at one junction end, which may reflect a read error. The chain carries TRBV29-1 and TRBJ1-5, with 10 bases identical to TRBD1. The germline CDR1 and CDR2 sequences are SQVTM and ANQGSEA. The CDR3 is 13 residues long. The CDR3 spells CSVTTGGKQPQHF. The CDR3 DNA follows: TGCAGCGTTACGACAGGGGGCAAGCAGCCCCAGCATTTT.

V is TRBV10-1 and J is TRBJ1-1; D perhaps matches TRBD1 (5 bases). Trimming took off 4 bases at V and 4 bases at J, with 13 bases between the two ends. The CDR3 is 14 residues long. Germline assignment: CDR1 WNHNN and CDR2 SYGVQD (reference sequence). The DNA of the CDR3 is TGCGCCAGCAGTGTAGGCGGGGGTGGCACTGAAGCTTTCTTT. It translates to CASSVGGGGTEAFF.

This clone has a handful of counts. V gene TRBV4-1 combines with J gene TRBJ2-6; D might be TRBD1 (5 bases). CDR1 is MGHRA, CDR2 YSYEKL, per germline. Trimming pared 0 bases from V and 0 bases from J, leaving 12 bases between. The CDR3 is made up of 18 amino acids. The CDR3 here is CASSQDAQGPSGANVLTF. DNA of the CDR3: TGCGCCAGCAGCCAAGATGCCCAGGGCCCCTCTGGGGCCAACGTCCTGACTTTC.

The chain links TRBV28 to TRBJ2-7; the D gene is possibly TRBD2 (5 bases). Germline V lookup: CDR1 MDHEN, CDR2 SYDVKM. This CDR3 comprises 16 residues. The V gene lost 2 bases and the J gene lost 6 bases, with 20 bases spanning the gap. The DNA of the CDR3 is TGTGCCAGCAGTTTAATTGGGAGTGGGTTTCTCCGCGAGCAGTACTTC. The encoded protein is CASSLIGSGFLREQYF.

The chain uses TRBV10-3 and TRBJ2-3; TRBD2 matches 13 bases. The trim removed 8 bases at V and 1 base at J, leaving 3 bases unmatched. Germline-derived CDR1 and CDR2 are ENHRY and SYGVKD. The CDR3 spans 15 residues. This chain's CDR3 is CAIGTSGIRTDTQYF. The CDR3 DNA follows: TGTGCCATCGGGACTAGCGGGATACGCACAGATACGCAGTATTTT.

This chain joins TRBV5-5 and TRBJ1-1, with 7 bases lining up with TRBD1. This CDR3 spans 13 amino acids. The V gene's germline CDR1 is SGHKS and CDR2 YYEKEE (reference sequence). V shed 6 bases, J shed 8 bases, and the junction held 10 bases outside the gene matches. CDR3: CASTVTGFTEAFF. The CDR3 DNA is TGTGCCAGCACGGTGACAGGGTTTACGGAAGCTTTCTTT.

About this clone: A read error may produce the germline difference seen at one junction end. The chain employs TRBV28 and TRBJ1-2; 11 nucleotides agree with TRBD1. CDR3 length: 11 amino acids. Germline V CDR1 and CDR2: MDHEN, SYDVKM. Here the CDR3 DNA reads TGTGCCAGCAGTACCCGGGACAGGGGGAGCTTC. Amino acid sequence: CASSTRDRGSF.

This clone was observed a handful of times. CDR3 loop: CASSASGVTYEQYF. The CDR3 coding sequence is TGTGCCAGCAGCGCTTCGGGAGTGACCTACGAGCAGTACTTC. This rearrangement joins TRBV11-3 to TRBJ2-7; perhaps TRBD2 as D (6 bases). The ends were cut back, 5 bases at V and 2 bases at J, with 13 bases in the middle. This CDR3 comprises 14 residues. CDR1 is SGHNT and CDR2 is YENEEA in the germline V gene.

The chain links TRBV6-1 to TRBJ1-1; 7 bases are shared with TRBD1. CDR3 length equals 15 residues. The germline V gene encodes CDR1 MNHNS and CDR2 SASEGT. The ends lost 2 bases at V and 4 bases at J; junction bases unmatched: 7. CDR3 residues: CASSERPTGTTEAFF. The CDR3 region has the DNA TGTGCCAGCAGTGAACGGCCGACAGGGACCACTGAAGCTTTCTTT.

This chain connects TRBV5-1 to TRBJ2-1; D is undetermined. CDR1 SGHRS and CDR2 YFSETQ come from the germline V gene. Trimming removed 0 bases at V and 0 bases at J, with 7 bases between. The CDR3 extends over 15 amino acids. CDR3 residues: CASSLASTSYNEQFF. The CDR3 DNA reads TGCGCCAGCAGCTTGGCGTCTACCTCCTACAATGAGCAGTTCTTC.

The CDR3 DNA sequence: TGTGCCAGCGTTTCGGCGGGAGAGCCCTCTGGGGCCAACGTCCTGACTTTC. It encodes CASVSAGEPSGANVLTF. The gene calls are TRBV28 and TRBJ2-6; TRBD2 agrees at 7 bases. The CDR3 runs to 17 residues. With V trimmed by 8 bases and J by 0 bases, 10 bases remained unmatched. CDR1 and CDR2 (germline): MDHEN, SYDVKM.

This chain joins TRBV6-5 and TRBJ2-7; D is uncertain. Per germline, CDR1 MNHEY and CDR2 SVGAGI. CDR3 length: 15 amino acids. Trimming took off 0 bases at V and 6 bases at J, with 15 bases between the two ends. The chain's CDR3 is CASSYSNRVNSEQYF. DNA of the CDR3: TGTGCCAGCAGTTACTCGAATCGAGTTAATAGCGAGCAGTACTTC.

The chain has TRBV18 and TRBJ1-2; possible D gene TRBD1, 6 bases. Germline assignment: CDR1 KGHSH and CDR2 LQKENI. V lost 3 bases and J 7 bases, leaving 18 bases between the germline ends. This CDR3 has 15 amino acids. In DNA form, the CDR3 reads TGTGCCAGCTCACCGAACAGGGAATCCCTCTCTGGCTACACCTTC. This gives the protein CASSPNRESLSGYTF.

The V call is TRBV9, the J call TRBJ2-3; D uncertain. V was shortened by 3 bases and J by 2 bases, with 10 bases between the two germline ends. Germline CDR1 SGDLS, CDR2 YYNGEE. There are 14 residues in the CDR3. The CDR3 here is CASSDKSPTDTQYF. CDR3 bases: TGTGCCAGCAGCGACAAGTCTCCCACAGATACGCAGTATTTT.

The chain links TRBV5-5 to TRBJ1-2; 7 bases map to TRBD1. The V gene's germline CDR1 is SGHKS and CDR2 YYEKEE (reference sequence). This CDR3 spans 14 amino acids. Trimming at V came to 4 bases and at J to 3 bases, leaving 6 bases not matched to a gene. The CDR3 DNA reads as TGTGCCAGCAGCCCGACAGGGAATGACTATGGCTACACCTTC. It translates to CASSPTGNDYGYTF.